Presented here are 13 T cell receptor beta chains from one specimen sequenced in a study of blood T cell repertoires in COVID-19. Profiling relied on immunoSEQ multiplex PCR, and the TCRdb table lists in-frame clones only, not all of them. The table records tens of thousands of clones, approximately 91% of them present only once. Sequences were obtained from peripheral blood. The receptors were gathered from a middle-aged man with active COVID-19.

The chain employs TRBV29-1 and TRBJ2-4; D perhaps matches TRBD1 (6 bases). Per the germline V gene, CDR1 is SQVTM and CDR2 is ANQGSEA. The CDR3 sequence is 14 residues long. Trimming stripped 7 bases from V and 3 bases from J, with 16 bases between. CDR3: CSATPGAFKNIQYF. The CDR3 coding sequence is TGCAGCGCCACTCCAGGGGCCTTCAAAAACATTCAGTACTTC.

The V and J genes are TRBV6-2 or TRBV6-3 and TRBJ2-7, with a weak D call TRBD1 (6 bases). The ends were cut back, 6 bases at V and 2 bases at J, with 14 bases in the middle. The CDR3 is 14 amino acids. The germline V gene encodes CDR1 MNHEY and CDR2 SVGEGT. CDR3 in DNA: TGTGCCAGCAGCCAATCGACAGGTGCCTACGAGCAGTACTTC. Its translation: CASSQSTGAYEQYF.

The CDR3 DNA reads as TGTGCCACCGGTGGGTACAGCTACGAGCAGTACTTC. Amino acid sequence: CATGGYSYEQYF. The chain recombines TRBV19 with TRBJ2-7; D not certain. Germline CDR1 reads LNHDA; CDR2 reads SQIVND (reference sequence). V lost 10 bases to trimming and J lost 3 bases, with 13 bases between them. The CDR3 runs 12 residues.

The V and J genes are TRBV6-4 and TRBJ2-1; 7 bases are shared with TRBD2. The CDR3 covers 15 residues. J gave up 6 bases and V 2 bases, and 7 bases lay outside the gene matches. The germline V gene has CDR1 MRHNA and CDR2 SNTAGT. The CDR3 DNA is TGTGCCAGCAGTGACGCCTTAGCGGGTTTCAATGAGCAGTTCTTC. Protein: CASSDALAGFNEQFF.

The chain has TRBV29-1 and TRBJ2-1; D unclear. Trimming left V 6 bases short and J 8 bases short, with 14 bases between. The CDR3 is made up of 12 amino acids. Germline-derived CDR1 and CDR2 are SQVTM and ANQGSEA. For the CDR3, the DNA is TGCAGCGTCCTTCCCGGCCGGGATGAGCAGTTCTTC. Protein product: CSVLPGRDEQFF.

The chain couples TRBV3-1 (or the pseudogene TRBV3-2) to TRBJ1-2; TRBD1 matches at 9 bases. V lost 3 bases and J lost 4; bases outside the gene matches: 3. This CDR3 has 14 amino acids. CDR1 and CDR2 (germline): LGHDT, YNNKEL (reference sequence). The CDR3 protein is CASSHRDRVYGYTF. The CDR3 region has the DNA TGTGCCAGCAGCCATCGGGACAGGGTCTATGGCTACACCTTC.

The rearrangement joins TRBV6-6 to TRBJ1-2; 9 nucleotides agree with TRBD1. Trimming cost V 2 bases and J 6 bases; bases outside gene matches: 4. The V gene's germline CDR1 is MNHNY and CDR2 SVGAGI (reference sequence). CDR3 length: 14 amino acids. CDR3 coding DNA: TGTGCCAGCAGTTACCTGGGACAGGGAGATGGCTACACCTTC. Its protein is CASSYLGQGDGYTF.

This clone is a singleton in its sample. V is TRBV7-2 and J is TRBJ1-4, with D unclear. The CDR3 sequence is 19 residues long. V gave up 3 bases and J gave up 0 bases, with 20 bases separating them. Germline V gene data show CDR1 as SGHTA and CDR2 as FQGNSA. CDR3 sequence (DNA): TGTGCCAGCAGCTTGTATGGTGAGAGGGAACTTGCAACTAATGAAAAACTGTTTTTT. Its protein is CASSLYGERELATNEKLFF.

The genes are TRBV15 and TRBJ2-3; D is undetermined. The CDR3 is 12 residues long. Germline CDR1 and CDR2: LNHNV and YYDKDF (reference sequence). Trimming removed 4 bases from V and 2 bases from J, with 4 bases in between. The CDR3 here is CATSTSTDTQYF. The CDR3 bases are TGTGCCACCAGCACCTCCACAGATACGCAGTATTTT.

The genes are TRBV10-3 and TRBJ1-2, with a weak D call TRBD1 (5 bases). The CDR3 is made up of 14 amino acids. V was shortened by 3 bases and J by 3 bases, with 11 bases between the two germline ends. The germline V gene encodes CDR1 ENHRY and CDR2 SYGVKD. The DNA of the CDR3 is TGTGCCATCAGTGACCCCACAGGAGACTATGGCTACACCTTC. This encodes CAISDPTGDYGYTF.

The chain is built from TRBV19 and TRBJ1-1, with D possibly being TRBD1 (5 bases). There are 14 residues in the CDR3. Germline loops: CDR1 LNHDA, CDR2 SQIVND (reference sequence). V was shortened by 6 bases and J by 1 base, with 12 bases between the two germline ends. This CDR3 is CASRPWGQNTEAFF. The CDR3 DNA reads TGTGCCAGTAGGCCATGGGGCCAGAACACTGAAGCTTTCTTT.

The V and J genes are TRBV12-3 or TRBV12-4 and TRBJ2-2; maybe TRBD1 (6 bases). The CDR3 runs to 13 residues. V lost 6 bases, J lost 5 bases, and 10 bases lay in between. The CDR3 sequence is CASRQTGTGELFF. In DNA form, the CDR3 reads TGTGCCAGCAGGCAAACAGGGACCGGGGAGCTGTTTTTT.

V is TRBV6-5 and J is TRBJ1-4, with 10 bases matching TRBD1. V shed 9 bases, J shed 8 bases, and the junction held 12 bases outside the gene matches. This CDR3 region has 15 residues. Germline values: CDR1 MNHEY, CDR2 SVGAGI. The CDR3: CASPPDRGRGEKLFF. CDR3 nucleotide sequence: TGTGCCAGTCCCCCTGACAGGGGGCGAGGGGAAAAACTGTTTTTT.